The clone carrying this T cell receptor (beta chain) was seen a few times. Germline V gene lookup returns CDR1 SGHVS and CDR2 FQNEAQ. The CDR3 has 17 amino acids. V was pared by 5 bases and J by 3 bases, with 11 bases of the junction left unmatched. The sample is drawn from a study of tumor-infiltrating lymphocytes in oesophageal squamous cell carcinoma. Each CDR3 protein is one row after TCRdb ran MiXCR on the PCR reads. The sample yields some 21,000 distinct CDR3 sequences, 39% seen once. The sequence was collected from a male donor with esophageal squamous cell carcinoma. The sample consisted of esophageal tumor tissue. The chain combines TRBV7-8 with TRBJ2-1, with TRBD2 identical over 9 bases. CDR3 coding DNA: TGTGCCAGCAGCCCCCTGCTCCTAGCGGGGTTCTACAATGAGCAGTTCTTC. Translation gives CASSPLLLAGFYNEQFF. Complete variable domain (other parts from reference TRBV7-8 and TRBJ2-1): GAGVSQSPRYKVAKRGQDVALRCDPISGHVSLFWYQQALGQGPEFLTYFQNEAQLDKSGLPSDRFFAERPEGSVSTLKIQRTQQEDSAVYLCASSPLLLAGFYNEQFFGPGTRLTVL.